The text below deals with one TCR beta chain. This record comes from a study of shared clonotypes between healthy human individuals. Naive CD8 isolation took CD45RO-negative cells positively selected for CCR7 and excluded terminally differentiated effector memory CD45RA+ cells. The genomic DNA of each subset was split evenly across several immunoSEQ plates. The table came from immunoSEQ multiplex PCR; TCRdb's copy has only in-frame clones and leaves some out. This sample carries roughly 890,000 clones, approximately 92% of them seen once, and the ten largest clones take about 24%. The germline gives CDR1 MNHEY, CDR2 SMNVEV (reference sequence). The CDR3 sequence is 15 residues long. Trimming took 2 bases from V and 5 from J; bases not matched to a gene: 2.

The sample taken for sequencing was naive CD8+ T cells sorted from blood. The origin of this receptor is a man in his thirties or forties in good health. The chain is built from TRBV27 and TRBJ2-1, with 11 bases identical to TRBD2. The chain's CDR3 is CASSLGTSGHNEQFF. The DNA of the CDR3 is TGTGCCAGCAGTTTAGGGACTAGCGGACACAATGAGCAGTTCTTC.